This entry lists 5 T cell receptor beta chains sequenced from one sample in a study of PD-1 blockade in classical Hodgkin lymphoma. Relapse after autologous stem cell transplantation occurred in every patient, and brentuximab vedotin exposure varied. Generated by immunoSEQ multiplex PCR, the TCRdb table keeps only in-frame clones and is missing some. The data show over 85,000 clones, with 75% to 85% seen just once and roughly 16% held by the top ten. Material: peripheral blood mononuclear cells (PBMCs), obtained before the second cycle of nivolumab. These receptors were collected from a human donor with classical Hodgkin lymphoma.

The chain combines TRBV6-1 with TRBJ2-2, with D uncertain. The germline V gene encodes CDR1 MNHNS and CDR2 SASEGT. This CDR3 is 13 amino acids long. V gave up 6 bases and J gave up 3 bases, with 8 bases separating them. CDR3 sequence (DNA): TGTGCCAGCAGGGGCCGGGACACCGGGGAGCTGTTTTTT. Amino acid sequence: CASRGRDTGELFF.

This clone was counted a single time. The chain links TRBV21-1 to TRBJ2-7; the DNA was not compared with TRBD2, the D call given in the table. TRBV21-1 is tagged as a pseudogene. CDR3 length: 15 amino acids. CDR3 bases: TGTGCCAGCAGCAAAACTCTAGCGGACGCAAGGGAGCAGTACTTC. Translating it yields CASSKTLADAREQYF.

CDR3 bases: TGTGCCAGTAGTTTCGCTACCCCACCGGGGGAGCAGTACTTC. Encoded protein: CASSFATPPGEQYF. The V call is TRBV19, the J call TRBJ2-7; the D gene is possibly TRBD2 (5 bases). The CDR3 is made up of 14 amino acids. V was pared by 5 bases and J by 7 bases, with 18 bases between. Germline CDR1 and CDR2: LNHDA and SQIVND (reference sequence).

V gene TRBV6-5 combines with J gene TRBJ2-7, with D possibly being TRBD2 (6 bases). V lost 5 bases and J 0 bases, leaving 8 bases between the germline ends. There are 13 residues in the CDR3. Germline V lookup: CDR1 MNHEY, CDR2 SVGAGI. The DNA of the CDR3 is TGTGCCAGCAGTCGGACTACCTCCTACGAGCAGTACTTC. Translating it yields CASSRTTSYEQYF.

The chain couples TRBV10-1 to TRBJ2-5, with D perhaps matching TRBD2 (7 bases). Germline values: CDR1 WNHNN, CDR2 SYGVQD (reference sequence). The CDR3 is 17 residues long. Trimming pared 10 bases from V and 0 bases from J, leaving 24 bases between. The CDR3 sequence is CANNQRGSGINQETQYF. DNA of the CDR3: TGCGCCAACAATCAGAGGGGGAGCGGGATTAACCAAGAGACCCAGTACTTC.